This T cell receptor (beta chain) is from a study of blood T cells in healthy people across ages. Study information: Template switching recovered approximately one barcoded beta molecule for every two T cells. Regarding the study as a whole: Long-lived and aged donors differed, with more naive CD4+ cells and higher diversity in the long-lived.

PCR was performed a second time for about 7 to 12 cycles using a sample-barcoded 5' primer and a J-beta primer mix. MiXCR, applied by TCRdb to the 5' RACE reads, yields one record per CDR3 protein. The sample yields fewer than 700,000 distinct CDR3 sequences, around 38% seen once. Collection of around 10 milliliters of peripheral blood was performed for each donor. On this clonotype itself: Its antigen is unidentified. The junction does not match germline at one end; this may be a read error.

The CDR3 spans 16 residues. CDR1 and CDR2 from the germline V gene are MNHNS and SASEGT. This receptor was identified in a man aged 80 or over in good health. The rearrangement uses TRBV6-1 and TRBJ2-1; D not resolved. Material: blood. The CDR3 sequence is CASSEALSLSYSEQFF. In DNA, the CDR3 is TGTGCCAGCAGTGAAGCGCTCTCCCTCTCCTACAGTGAGCAGTTCTTC.